These 30 T cell receptor beta chains were all obtained from the same sample, sequenced in a study of Ad26.COV2.S vaccination and SARS-CoV-2 variants. Stated treatment: some 19 received Ad26.COV2.S at low or high dose, single or two shots; roughly 5 received placebo; per-sample allocation not given. Samples came from day 63 after the first vaccine or placebo injection. The protocol was immunoSEQ multiplex PCR, while the TCRdb copy is restricted to in-frame clones and leaves out a portion. The sample records roughly 450,000 clones, around nine tenths being singletons. The sequencing used peripheral blood, collected in a trial of Ad26.COV2.S vaccine versus placebo. All receptors derive from a person aged 18-60 years who received the Ad26.COV2.S COVID-19 vaccine or a placebo.

The chain's CDR3 is CASSWGLARGTDTQYF. In DNA form, the CDR3 reads TGTGCCAGTAGTTGGGGACTAGCTAGGGGAACAGATACGCAGTATTTT. The rearrangement uses TRBV19 and TRBJ2-3; 9 bases fit TRBD2. The V gene end was trimmed by 5 bases and the J gene end by 3 bases; junction bases not matched to a gene: 9. The CDR3 is made up of 16 amino acids. Germline values: CDR1 LNHDA, CDR2 SQIVND (reference sequence). Looking up the rest from reference TRBV19 and TRBJ2-3 gives the full variable domain: DGGITQSPKYLFRKEGQNVTLSCEQNLNHDAMYWYRQDPGQGLRLIYYSQIVNDFQKGDIAEGYSVSREKKESFPLTVTSAQKNPTAFYLCASSWGLARGTDTQYFGPGTRLTVL.

This rearrangement joins TRBV5-3 to TRBJ2-1; 9 bases match TRBD2. TRBV5-3 is filed as an ORF, its function uncertain. V lost 1 base and J lost 2; bases outside the gene matches: 4. The CDR3 covers 16 residues. CDR3 amino acids: CARSLMLAGTYNEQFF. The CDR3 DNA reads as TGTGCCAGAAGCTTGATGCTAGCGGGAACCTACAATGAGCAGTTCTTC.

The rearrangement links TRBV27 to TRBJ2-7; D remains unclear. Trimming cost V 5 bases and J 0 bases, with 17 bases left between them. Germline CDR1 reads MNHEY; CDR2 reads SMNVEV (reference sequence). CDR3 length: 16 residues. Here the CDR3 DNA reads TGTGCCAGCAGTCCAACCCTTGACATCCTCTCCTACGAGCAGTACTTC. Amino acid sequence: CASSPTLDILSYEQYF.

This clone was seen just once. This CDR3 reads CASSEDYYNEQFF. CDR3 sequence (DNA): TGTGCCAGCAGCGAGGACTATTACAATGAGCAGTTCTTC. The chain employs TRBV5-5 and TRBJ2-1, with a weak D call TRBD2 (6 bases). The germline CDR1 and CDR2 sequences are SGHKS and YYEKEE (reference sequence). V was trimmed by 4 bases and J by 4 bases, leaving 9 bases between them. The CDR3 is 13 residues long.

This sequence joins TRBV11-2 and TRBJ2-1, with D perhaps TRBD2 (6 bases). Germline values: CDR1 SGHAT, CDR2 FQNNGV. This CDR3 has 14 amino acids. V lost 0 bases, J lost 10 bases, and 13 bases lay in between. Here the CDR3 reads CASSLDPYRGEQFF. The CDR3 DNA reads as TGTGCCAGCAGCTTAGATCCTTATCGGGGGGAGCAGTTCTTC.

The gene calls are TRBV7-9 and TRBJ1-5; 8 bases align to TRBD1. V lost 4 bases and J lost 0; bases outside the gene matches: 5. The CDR3 runs 16 residues. Germline V gene sequence: CDR1 SEHNR, CDR2 FQNEAQ (reference sequence). CDR3 residues: CASSSGQGDSNQPQHF. The CDR3 DNA sequence: TGTGCCAGCAGCTCCGGACAGGGTGATAGCAATCAGCCCCAGCATTTT.

J is TRBJ2-7 and V is TRBV6-5; 8 bases line up with TRBD1. CDR1 is MNHEY and CDR2 is SVGAGI in the germline V gene. The CDR3 runs 15 residues. V dropped 1 base and J dropped 4; count of bases not matched to a gene: 6. The CDR3: CASSYWRQGSYEQYF. The CDR3, as DNA: TGTGCCAGCAGTTACTGGCGACAGGGGTCGTACGAGCAGTACTTC.

This rearrangement joins TRBV4-1 to TRBJ1-1; D unresolved. Germline-derived CDR1 and CDR2 are MGHRA and YSYEKL. Between the trimmed V and J ends, which lost 0 bases and 1 base, there was a span of 18 bases. This CDR3 spans 18 amino acids. CDR3 in DNA: TGCGCCAGCAGCCAAGATCCCCCAACAGCGGCACCGAACACTGAAGCTTTCTTT. Protein sequence: CASSQDPPTAAPNTEAFF.

The V gene is TRBV27, the J gene TRBJ2-5, with TRBD1 identical over 8 bases. The V segment lost 6 bases and the J segment 4 bases; nucleotides outside the gene matches: 1. Per germline, CDR1 MNHEY and CDR2 SMNVEV (reference sequence). CDR3 size: 12 residues. The CDR3 coding sequence is TGTGCCAGCAGCGACAGGGGAGAGACCCAGTACTTC. Amino acids: CASSDRGETQYF.

This clone appeared a few times. The chain carries TRBV5-6 and TRBJ2-2; maybe TRBD2 (5 bases). Trimming cost V 1 base and J 6 bases, with 10 bases left between them. Germline CDR1 and CDR2: SGHDT and YYEEEE. The CDR3 sequence is 14 residues long. The DNA of the CDR3 is TGTGCCAGCAGCTTGACTAGTTGGGCCGGGGAGCTGTTTTTT. Residues: CASSLTSWAGELFF.

The chain links TRBV6-5 to TRBJ1-1; TRBD1 matches at 7 bases. Germline V gene sequence: CDR1 MNHEY, CDR2 SVGAGI. The CDR3 totals 15 residues. J gave up 1 base and V 3 bases, and 5 bases lay outside the gene matches. The CDR3 reads CASSYVYRGNTEAFF. Here the CDR3 DNA reads TGTGCCAGCAGTTATGTTTACAGGGGGAACACTGAAGCTTTCTTT.

The CDR3 sequence is CASSPTGDPEAFF. For the CDR3, the DNA is TGTGCCAGCAGCCCTACCGGGGATCCTGAAGCTTTCTTT. The chain links TRBV7-9 to TRBJ1-1; D is ambiguous. Germline CDR1 SEHNR, CDR2 FQNEAQ (reference sequence). Trimming removed 5 bases at V and 6 bases at J, with 13 bases between. The CDR3 runs to 13 residues.

The chain uses TRBV19 and TRBJ2-7; 7 bases line up with TRBD1. Unmatched junction bases numbered 8, after V lost 6 bases and J lost 6 bases. The CDR3 covers 13 residues. Germline lookup yields CDR1 LNHDA and CDR2 SQIVND (reference sequence). Here the CDR3 DNA reads TGTGCCAGTAGCTCAGACAGGGTGGGCGAGCAGTACTTC. Translation: CASSSDRVGEQYF.

The chain has TRBV5-4 and TRBJ2-3; 11 nucleotides match TRBD2. V dropped 2 bases and J dropped 2; count of bases not matched to a gene: 4. Germline CDR1 and CDR2: SGHNT and YYREEE (reference sequence). This CDR3 spans 16 amino acids. In DNA form, the CDR3 reads TGTGCCAGCAGCTTAACTAGCGGGAGTCCCACAGATACGCAGTATTTT. Translated: CASSLTSGSPTDTQYF.

This chain connects TRBV28 to TRBJ2-3, with 8 bases fitting TRBD1. The CDR3 covers 13 residues. V lost 6 bases and J lost 5; bases outside the gene matches: 4. Germline values: CDR1 MDHEN, CDR2 SYDVKM. The CDR3 region has the DNA TGTGCCAGCAGGTGGACAGGGAAAGATACGCAGTATTTT. Translating gives CASRWTGKDTQYF.

This clone has only one observation. This sequence joins TRBV28 and TRBJ2-7; 8 bases match TRBD1. J was trimmed by 4 bases and V by 6 bases; bases with no gene match: 20. The CDR3 totals 18 residues. The germline CDR1 and CDR2 sequences are MDHEN and SYDVKM. CDR3: CASSPDLLGDRRLYEQYF. The CDR3 DNA reads as TGTGCCAGCAGCCCAGACCTCCTAGGGGACAGGCGTTTGTACGAGCAGTACTTC.

The rearrangement joins TRBV2 to TRBJ1-5, with TRBD1 matching 7 bases. The CDR3 has 16 residues. Losses at the gene ends were 6 bases for V and 2 bases for J; bases not matched to a gene: 10. Germline CDR1 and CDR2: SNHLY and FYNNEI. The CDR3 bases are TGTGCCAGCAGGCAACAGGGGCCGGGTGGCAATCAGCCCCAGCATTTT. As protein: CASRQQGPGGNQPQHF.

V and J are TRBV11-2 and TRBJ2-1, with 7 bases lining up with TRBD1. CDR1 SGHAT and CDR2 FQNNGV come from the germline V gene. The CDR3 length is 13 residues. V was clipped by 5 bases and J by 10 bases; unmatched bases: 8. CDR3 region: CASSQDREREQFF. CDR3 DNA: TGTGCCAGCAGCCAAGACAGGGAGCGAGAGCAGTTCTTC.

In this sample, this clone turned up once. This chain joins TRBV25-1 and TRBJ2-7, with a possible D match to TRBD2 (5 bases). V was shortened by 1 base and J by 4 bases, with 11 bases between the two germline ends. CDR3 size: 14 residues. The germline V gene has CDR1 MGHDK and CDR2 SYGVNS. CDR3 bases: TGTGCCAGCAGTGAATTGGGGAGCGTGTACGAGCAGTACTTC. This codes for CASSELGSVYEQYF.

The gene calls are TRBV2 and TRBJ1-5; D is possibly TRBD1 (5 bases). There are 15 residues in the CDR3. In germline, CDR1 is SNHLY, CDR2 FYNNEI. Trimming cost V 2 bases and J 0 bases, with 8 bases left between them. The CDR3 bases are TGTGCCAGCAGTGAACCAGGGATTAGCAATCAGCCCCAGCATTTT. As protein: CASSEPGISNQPQHF. Complete variable domain (other parts from reference TRBV2 and TRBJ1-5): EPEVTQTPSHQVTQMGQEVILRCVPISNHLYFYWYRQILGQKVEFLVSFYNNEISEKSEIFDDQFSVERPDGSNFTLKIRSTKLEDSAMYFCASSEPGISNQPQHFGDGTRLSIL.

This rearrangement joins TRBV5-8 to TRBJ2-1; 8 bases are shared with TRBD2. V was pared by 4 bases and J by 4 bases, with 7 bases of the junction left unmatched. The germline CDR1 and CDR2 sequences are SGHTS and YDEGEE. This CDR3 spans 15 amino acids. The CDR3 sequence: CASSPGVAGYNEQFF. In DNA, the CDR3 is TGTGCCAGCAGCCCCGGGGTAGCGGGATACAATGAGCAGTTCTTC.

The chain joins TRBV25-1 to TRBJ2-7; 7 bases map to TRBD1. Germline V gene sequence: CDR1 MGHDK, CDR2 SYGVNS. The CDR3 has 16 amino acids. V lost 3 bases to trimming and J lost 5 bases; unmatched junction nucleotides: 13. The CDR3 is CASSEVGQGVIDEQYF. The DNA of the CDR3 is TGTGCCAGCAGTGAGGTCGGTCAGGGGGTAATAGACGAGCAGTACTTC.

This chain uses TRBV7-9 with TRBJ2-7; 8 positions match TRBD2. The CDR3 spans 13 residues. V was clipped by 5 bases and J by 3 bases; unmatched bases: 3. Germline values: CDR1 SEHNR, CDR2 FQNEAQ (reference sequence). In nucleotides, the CDR3 is TGTGCCAGCAGCGGGGGGACTAGCTACGAGCAGTACTTC. Residues: CASSGGTSYEQYF.

The rearrangement links TRBV6-6 to TRBJ2-2; tentatively, D is TRBD1 (5 bases). Deletions cut 0 bases from V and 4 bases from J, with 9 bases between. The CDR3 length is 15 residues. Looked up from germline, CDR1 is MNHNY and CDR2 is SVGAGI (reference sequence). The CDR3 protein is CASSYSGQGTGELFF. As DNA, the CDR3 is TGTGCCAGCAGTTACTCGGGGCAGGGCACCGGGGAGCTGTTTTTT.

This chain links TRBV7-2 with TRBJ2-5; D unclear. Looked up from germline, CDR1 is SGHTA and CDR2 is FQGNSA. Trimming took off 5 bases at V and 5 bases at J, with 15 bases between the two ends. The CDR3 is made up of 14 amino acids. Here the CDR3 DNA reads TGTGCCAGCAGCACATGGACGCATAGGGAGACCCAGTACTTC. It specifies CASSTWTHRETQYF.

This chain connects TRBV2 to TRBJ1-2; D remains unclear. Germline V CDR1 and CDR2: SNHLY, FYNNEI. V was shortened by 0 bases and J by 1 base, with 6 bases between the two germline ends. This CDR3 has 14 residues. As DNA, the CDR3 is TGTGCCAGCAGTGAAGCAGGGCTTAACTATGGCTACACCTTC. Amino acids: CASSEAGLNYGYTF.

The V gene is TRBV28, the J gene TRBJ2-7; D is uncertain. Trimming shortened V by 6 bases and J by 0 bases, and 12 bases separated the two germline ends. The V gene's germline CDR1 is MDHEN and CDR2 SYDVKM. CDR3 size: 14 residues. The CDR3, as DNA: TGTGCCAGCAGCCTCGGACGGAGCTCCTACGAGCAGTACTTC. Protein: CASSLGRSSYEQYF.

This chain joins TRBV19 and TRBJ1-1, with TRBD1 matching 8 bases. Germline lookup yields CDR1 LNHDA and CDR2 SQIVND (reference sequence). The CDR3 is 15 amino acids. Losses at the gene ends were 5 bases for V and 1 base for J; bases not matched to a gene: 6. CDR3: CASSGPGTGNTEAFF. The DNA for the CDR3 is TGTGCCAGTAGTGGTCCGGGGACAGGGAACACTGAAGCTTTCTTT.

The genes are TRBV6-2 or TRBV6-3 and TRBJ2-7; 9 nucleotides line up with TRBD2. The germline V gene encodes CDR1 MNHEY and CDR2 SVGEGT. Losses at the gene ends were 2 bases for V and 7 bases for J; bases not matched to a gene: 12. The length of the CDR3 is 16 residues. CDR3 nucleotides: TGTGCCAGCAGTTACGGTAGCGGGAGCGGCTTAAGAGAGCAGTACTTC. Encoded protein: CASSYGSGSGLREQYF.

The chain is built from TRBV6-9 and TRBJ2-3; D is unresolved. V was trimmed by 10 bases and J by 0 bases, leaving 17 bases between them. There are 15 residues in the CDR3. Germline V gene data show CDR1 as MNHGY and CDR2 as SVAAGI. The CDR3, as DNA: TGTGCCAACTCGAATCTCTGGCAGAGCACAGATACGCAGTATTTT. It yields the protein CANSNLWQSTDTQYF.